The source of this T cell receptor (beta chain) is a study of prognosis after radiotherapy for stage I lung cancer. Study-level information: For radiotherapy, patients got SBRT split into 3 to 5 fractions, giving a biologically effective dose of at least 100 Gy. Therapy given concurrently with stereotactic body radiotherapy reached no patient. Study results and limitations: Patients who went on to get distant metastases had lower Shannon entropy after stereotactic body radiation therapy.

Multiplex PCR, run in two rounds, amplified TCR beta CDR3 from genomic DNA. Amplification during the initial PCR round employed primers specific to each TRBV and TRBJ gene. TCRdb independently ran MiXCR on the multiplex PCR reads; one entry per CDR3 protein. Among about 28,000 distinct CDR3 sequences listed, roughly 46% were seen once. Peripheral venous blood was drawn in roughly 6-milliliter volumes, with a draw taken at each of two separate time points. In the case of this clonotype: Its antigen is still unknown.

The V gene lost 5 bases and the J gene lost 7 bases, with 15 bases spanning the gap. The CDR3 has 13 amino acids. CDR1 is MNHEY and CDR2 is SVGEGT in the germline V gene. V gene TRBV6-2 or TRBV6-3 combines with J gene TRBJ2-7; D possibly matches TRBD1 or TRBD2 (6 bases each). The sample here was PBMCs, taken before or after stereotactic body radiation therapy (not recorded which). This TCR came from a donor over 45 with non-small cell lung cancer. CDR3 residues: CASSKPGAWEQYF. The CDR3 bases are TGTGCCAGCAGTAAACCGGGGGCTTGGGAGCAGTACTTC.